These 20 T cell receptor beta chains were sequenced from one sample in a study of T cells in Graves' hyperthyroidism and ophthalmopathy. Researchers amplified the TCR beta CDR3 regions from RNA transcripts. The study used the HTBI primer set for a first-round RT-PCR of the TCR CDR3. TCRdb processed the multiplex PCR reads anew with MiXCR; each CDR3 protein has one entry. The sample holds 600,000 to 900,000 distinct CDR3 sequences; 15% to 20% are singletons and the top ten take over 7.5%. The sample comprised blood. All receptors come from a man aged 18 to 30 with Graves' hyperthyroidism.

The sample holds many counts of this clonotype. The rearrangement joins TRBV12-3 or TRBV12-4 to TRBJ2-5; D is unclear. The CDR3 is 14 amino acids. Between the trimmed V and J ends, which lost 5 bases and 0 bases, there was a span of 10 bases. The CDR3 bases are TGTGCCAGCAGTCCTCTGAGGTACCAAGAGACCCAGTACTTC. This encodes CASSPLRYQETQYF.

This clonotype was seen a few times. The V call is TRBV29-1, the J call TRBJ1-2; D perhaps matches TRBD1 (5 bases). Germline CDR1 reads SQVTM; CDR2 reads ANQGSEA. This CDR3 is 16 amino acids long. The V end lost 5 bases, the J end lost 5 bases, and 24 bases lay between the germline ends. The CDR3 loop is CSVPLGGGESGYGYTF. The CDR3 bases are TGCAGCGTTCCACTCGGGGGGGGGGAGTCTGGATATGGCTACACCTTC.

This clonotype was picked up many times. V usage is TRBV9 and J usage is TRBJ2-7; TRBD2 matches 7 bases. Trimming at V came to 2 bases and at J to 3 bases, leaving 5 bases not matched to a gene. CDR1 SGDLS and CDR2 YYNGEE come from the germline V gene. CDR3 length: 14 amino acids. As DNA, the CDR3 is TGTGCCAGCAGCGTTCGACTAGCCGACTACGAGCAGTACTTC. This sequence encodes CASSVRLADYEQYF.

This clonotype showed up many times. The CDR3 DNA reads TGTGCCAGCAGCCAGACTAGCGCCTCCTACGAGCAGTACTTC. Translation: CASSQTSASYEQYF. V and J are TRBV28 and TRBJ2-7; TRBD2 agrees at 8 bases. Germline loops: CDR1 MDHEN, CDR2 SYDVKM. This CDR3 is built from 14 residues. V dropped 6 bases and J dropped 0; count of bases not matched to a gene: 4. The whole variable domain, remainder taken from reference TRBV28 and TRBJ2-7, is DVKVTQSSRYLVKRTGEKVFLECVQDMDHENMFWYRQDPGLGLRLIYFSYDVKMKEKGDIPEGYSVSREKKERFSLILESASTNQTSMYLCASSQTSASYEQYFGPGTRLTVT.

The gene calls are TRBV20-1 and TRBJ2-3; D is uncertain. CDR3 size: 13 residues. Deletions cut 2 bases from V and 0 bases from J, with 6 bases between. The V gene's germline CDR1 is DFQATT and CDR2 SNEGSKA (reference sequence). Here the CDR3 reads CSARHGSTDTQYF. In DNA, the CDR3 is TGCAGTGCTAGACACGGTAGCACAGATACGCAGTATTTT.

With respect to this clonotype: In this CDR3 the conserved last residue, phenylalanine or tryptophan, is missing, so a read error is likely. V and J are TRBV20-1 and TRBJ2-5; 8 bases fit TRBD1. Germline V CDR1 and CDR2: DFQATT, SNEGSKA (reference sequence). The CDR3 spans 13 residues. Unmatched junction bases numbered 4, after V lost 6 bases and J lost 1 base. CDR3 amino acids: CSAPGQGQETQYL. CDR3 DNA: TGCAGTGCCCCAGGACAGGGCCAAGAGACCCAGTACCTC.

In this sample, this clonotype turned up many times. The rearrangement uses TRBV29-1 and TRBJ2-7; 9 positions agree with TRBD1. The CDR3 loop spans 12 amino acids. CDR1 is SQVTM, CDR2 ANQGSEA, per germline. After removal of 4 bases from V and 5 bases from J, the junction contained 3 bases not matched to a gene. CDR3 DNA: TGCAGCGTTGCGGACAGGGGTAACGAGCAGTACTTC. It specifies CSVADRGNEQYF.

There are many counts of this clonotype. V is TRBV11-2 and J is TRBJ2-7, with no clear D. The germline V gene encodes CDR1 SGHAT and CDR2 FQNNGV. V lost 5 bases and J lost 0, with 14 bases in between. The CDR3 covers 15 residues. The CDR3: CASSLGPLASYEQYF. CDR3 bases: TGTGCCAGCAGCCTCGGGCCCCTTGCCTCCTACGAGCAGTACTTC.

This clonotype came up many times. The V and J genes are TRBV18 and TRBJ2-1; 9 bases are a match to TRBD2. V lost 3 bases, J lost 6 bases, and 9 bases stayed unmatched. The germline gives CDR1 KGHSH, CDR2 LQKENI. The CDR3 length is 16 residues. The CDR3 DNA follows: TGTGCCAGCTCACCGACCGTAGCGGGAGTGAGCAATGAGCAGTTCTTC. Its protein product is CASSPTVAGVSNEQFF.

The chain carries TRBV29-1 and TRBJ2-1; TRBD2 matches at 8 bases. CDR3 length equals 11 residues. The germline V gene has CDR1 SQVTM and CDR2 ANQGSEA. The V and J ends lost 0 bases and 15 bases, in that order; junction bases with no gene match: 4. The CDR3 bases are TGCAGCGTTGAAGACATCGCGGGAGGGTTCTTC. Encoded protein: CSVEDIAGGFF.

This clonotype was counted only a few times. In DNA form, the CDR3 reads TGCAGCGTGTGGAGTCTGAACAGGGAAGCTTTCTTT. Protein: CSVWSLNREAFF. The chain uses TRBV29-1 and TRBJ1-1; tentatively, D is TRBD1 (5 bases). The CDR3 covers 12 residues. CDR1 is SQVTM and CDR2 is ANQGSEA in the germline V gene. V was pared by 6 bases and J by 8 bases, with 16 bases between.

About this clonotype: Its ends do not fully match the called genes, so a read error is possible. The chain carries TRBV4-2 and TRBJ2-1; 7 bases line up with TRBD1. The CDR3 covers 15 residues. From germline, CDR1 is LGHNA and CDR2 YNFKEQ. DNA of the CDR3: TGTGCCAGCAGCCAGGCTCGTACAGGGGCCCCTGAGGAGTTCTTC. This gives the protein CASSQARTGAPEEFF.

This clonotype was counted a few times. The rearrangement joins TRBV12-5 to TRBJ1-1; 9 positions agree with TRBD1. The CDR3 is 20 amino acids. The ends lost 1 base at V and 2 bases at J; junction bases unmatched: 17. Germline CDR1 is LGHNT and CDR2 is FRNRAP. The CDR3 nucleotides are TGTGCTAGTGGTTTGGCACCGATTATAACTAGGACAGGGGTAAACACTGAAGCTTTCTTT. This codes for CASGLAPIITRTGVNTEAFF.

Turning to this clonotype: A much larger clone differs from this one at a single base, so this may be a read error. V gene TRBV12-3 or TRBV12-4 combines with J gene TRBJ2-7, with 9 bases lining up with TRBD2. V trimming: 3 bases; J trimming: 2 bases; junction bases outside the gene matches: 5. The CDR3 contains 15 residues. The CDR3 coding sequence is TGTGCCAGCAGTTTCAGAGGCGGGGGGGCCTACGAGCAGTACTTC. This codes for CASSFRGGGAYEQYF.

At least ten counts were recorded for this clonotype. This sequence joins TRBV20-1 and TRBJ2-3; 10 bases agree with TRBD2. CDR3 length: 15 amino acids. Trimming removed 3 bases from V and 2 bases from J; junction bases left unmatched: 5. Germline V gene data show CDR1 as DFQATT and CDR2 as SNEGSKA (reference sequence). CDR3 DNA sequence: TGCAGTGCTAGTAAGCGGGAGGGAGTCACAGATACGCAGTATTTT. Its translation: CSASKREGVTDTQYF.

This clonotype was counted only a few times. The V call is TRBV2, the J call TRBJ2-1, with 7 bases fitting TRBD2. The germline V gene encodes CDR1 SNHLY and CDR2 FYNNEI. This CDR3 contains 16 residues. After removal of 6 bases from V and 0 bases from J, the junction contained 8 bases not matched to a gene. CDR3 amino acids: CASSPVGRSSYNEQFF. CDR3 DNA sequence: TGTGCCAGCAGCCCCGTCGGGAGGAGCTCCTACAATGAGCAGTTCTTC.

This clonotype was counted between two and nine times. The chain is built from TRBV5-6 and TRBJ2-7, with 8 bases lining up with TRBD2. The CDR3 runs to 17 residues. Germline CDR1 SGHDT, CDR2 YYEEEE. V shed 0 bases and J 4 bases; nucleotides not matched to a gene: 12. This CDR3 is CASSLGASSGSRYEQYF. CDR3 sequence (DNA): TGTGCCAGCAGCTTGGGAGCTTCGAGCGGGAGTAGGTACGAGCAGTACTTC.

This clonotype was counted at least ten times. This chain connects TRBV20-1 to TRBJ2-1; D is unresolved. The germline gives CDR1 DFQATT, CDR2 SNEGSKA (reference sequence). CDR3 size: 16 residues. Trimming stripped 0 bases from V and 1 base from J, with 13 bases between. Written as DNA, the CDR3 is TGCAGTGCTAGAGATTTAAGTCTCGGGTCCTACAATGAGCAGTTCTTC. Protein product: CSARDLSLGSYNEQFF.

This clonotype turned up a few times. The chain couples TRBV27 to TRBJ2-1; no reliable D call. The CDR3 is 14 amino acids. Trimming left V 6 bases short and J 0 bases short, with 9 bases between. Looked up from germline, CDR1 is MNHEY and CDR2 is SMNVEV (reference sequence). Written as DNA, the CDR3 is TGTGCCAGCAGCTTTACAGACTCCTACAATGAGCAGTTCTTC. It translates to CASSFTDSYNEQFF.

In this sample, this clonotype turned up many times. The chain employs TRBV20-1 and TRBJ2-1; D unclear. The germline V gene has CDR1 DFQATT and CDR2 SNEGSKA (reference sequence). This CDR3 has 11 amino acids. V gave up 3 bases and J gave up 5 bases, with 5 bases separating them. The CDR3 sequence is CSASGDNEQFF. DNA of the CDR3: TGCAGTGCTAGTGGGGACAATGAGCAGTTCTTC.